This TCR beta chain was observed in a study of CD8 T cells in Susac syndrome. After extraction with the RNeasy kit, roughly 0.45 to 1 ug of the RNA was reverse transcribed using random hexamers. One entry per CDR3 protein, called by TCRdb with MiXCR from the immunoSEQ multiplex PCR reads. The table lists 75,000 to 80,000 distinct CDR3 sequences, roughly 95% of them singletons, with about 0.5% in the top ten. Germline values: CDR1 SGHVS, CDR2 FNYEAQ. V lost 4 bases, J lost 5 bases, and 5 bases stayed unmatched. The CDR3 spans 15 residues. This chain links TRBV7-6 with TRBJ2-1, with 10 bases aligning to TRBD2. This TCR derives from a human donor with Susac syndrome. The specimen was CD8+ T cells from PBMCs. The CDR3 nucleotides read TGTGCCAGCAGCTGGCTAGCGGGGGACAACAATGAGCAGTTCTTC. It translates to CASSWLAGDNNEQFF.